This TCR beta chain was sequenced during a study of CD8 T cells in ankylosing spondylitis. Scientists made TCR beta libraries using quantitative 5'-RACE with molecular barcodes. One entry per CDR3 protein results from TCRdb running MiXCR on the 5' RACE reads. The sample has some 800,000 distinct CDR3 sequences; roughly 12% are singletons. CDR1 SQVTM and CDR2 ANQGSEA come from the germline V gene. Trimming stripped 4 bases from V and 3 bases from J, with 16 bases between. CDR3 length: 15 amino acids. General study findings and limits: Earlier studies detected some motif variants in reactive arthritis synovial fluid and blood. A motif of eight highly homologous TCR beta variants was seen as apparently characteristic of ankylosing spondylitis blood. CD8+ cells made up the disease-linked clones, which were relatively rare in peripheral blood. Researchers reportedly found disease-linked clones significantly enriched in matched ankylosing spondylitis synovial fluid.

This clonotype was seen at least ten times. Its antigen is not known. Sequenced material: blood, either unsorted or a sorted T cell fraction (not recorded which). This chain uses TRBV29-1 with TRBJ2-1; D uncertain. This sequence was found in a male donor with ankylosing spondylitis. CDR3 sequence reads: CSVGHRIARYNEQFF. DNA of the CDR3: TGCAGCGTTGGCCATCGGATAGCCCGCTACAATGAGCAGTTCTTC.